Below are 10 T cell receptor beta chains sequenced from a single sample in a study of blood T cell repertoires in COVID-19 (dated by TCRdb to between 2020 and 2021). Library preparation was by the immunoSEQ multiplex PCR assay. The clones in this table, taken by TCRdb from immuneACCESS, are in-frame only. Not every clone is retained; where verified, under half of the shortfall comes from an unresolved V gene, and the cause of the rest is unknown. The sample table shows tens of thousands of clones, and approximately 86% are seen once. In total, the top ten clones hold roughly 5% of the sample. The sequencing sample was made of peripheral blood. These receptors were collected from a man between 65 and 80 years old with acute or convalescent COVID-19.

Only one count was recorded for this clone. This chain uses TRBV27 with TRBJ2-2; D gene uncertain. V lost 2 bases to trimming and J lost 4 bases, with 17 bases between them. Germline CDR1 reads MNHEY; CDR2 reads SMNVEV (reference sequence). CDR3 length equals 17 residues. This CDR3 is CASSLVLAAVVTGELFF. DNA for the CDR3: TGTGCCAGCAGTTTAGTCTTGGCCGCGGTCGTCACCGGGGAGCTGTTTTTT.

J is TRBJ1-1 and V is TRBV11-1; no clear D. Germline loops: CDR1 SGHAT, CDR2 FQDESV (reference sequence). V was cut by 5 bases and J by 4 bases, with 11 bases left in between. CDR3 size: 13 residues. This chain's CDR3 is CASSPMRSTEAFF. CDR3 DNA: TGTGCCAGCAGCCCGATGAGGAGCACTGAAGCTTTCTTT.

This sequence joins TRBV18 and TRBJ2-5, with D maybe TRBD1 (6 bases). The CDR3 runs to 14 residues. Germline-derived CDR1 and CDR2 are KGHSH and LQKENI. The V end lost 6 bases, the J end lost 4 bases, and 15 bases lay between the germline ends. The CDR3 DNA reads as TGTGCCAGCTCCCCTATAGGACAGCCAGAGACCCAGTACTTC. It encodes CASSPIGQPETQYF.

This clone was counted a single time. The chain employs TRBV19 and TRBJ1-5; TRBD1 aligns across 7 bases. CDR3 size: 19 residues. The junction had 14 bases not matched to a gene; V was cut back by 0 bases and J by 3 bases. Looked up from germline, CDR1 is LNHDA and CDR2 is SQIVND (reference sequence). For the CDR3, the DNA is TGTGCCAGTAGTATAGATCGCCGGAGGGGGCAGGGGATCAATCAGCCCCAGCATTTT. Translated, it gives CASSIDRRRGQGINQPQHF. The full variable domain, its missing parts supplied by reference TRBV19 and TRBJ1-5, is DGGITQSPKYLFRKEGQNVTLSCEQNLNHDAMYWYRQDPGQGLRLIYYSQIVNDFQKGDIAEGYSVSREKKESFPLTVTSAQKNPTAFYLCASSIDRRRGQGINQPQHFGDGTRLSIL.

The chain links TRBV10-2 to TRBJ2-1, with D perhaps TRBD1 (6 bases). Germline values: CDR1 WSHSY, CDR2 SAAADI. V lost 10 bases and J 2 bases, leaving 12 bases between the germline ends. CDR3 size: 13 residues. CDR3 protein: CAIQGSTYNEQFF. In DNA, the CDR3 is TGCGCCATCCAGGGGTCCACCTACAATGAGCAGTTCTTC.

This clone was detected only a few times. V and J are TRBV18 and TRBJ1-5, with D tentatively TRBD1 (6 bases). Trimming stripped 2 bases from V and 0 bases from J, with 8 bases between. CDR1 is KGHSH and CDR2 is LQKENI in the germline V gene. CDR3 length: 15 amino acids. In DNA, the CDR3 is TGTGCCAGCTCACCAAAGGGGGATAGCAATCAGCCCCAGCATTTT. Translating gives CASSPKGDSNQPQHF. Using reference TRBV18 and TRBJ1-5 for the parts outside the CDR3, the full variable domain is NAGVMQNPRHLVRRRGQEARLRCSPMKGHSHVYWYRQLPEEGLKFMVYLQKENIIDESGMPKERFSAEFPKEGPSILRIQQVVRGDSAAYFCASSPKGDSNQPQHFGDGTRLSIL.

The chain links TRBV7-3 to TRBJ2-1; 7 bases map to TRBD2. This CDR3 comprises 13 residues. V was clipped by 5 bases and J by 6 bases; unmatched bases: 4. Germline CDR1 is SGHTA and CDR2 is FQGTGA. Here the CDR3 DNA reads TGTGCCAGCAGCCTGGGACTATCCAATGAGCAGTTCTTC. Protein sequence: CASSLGLSNEQFF. Supplemented by reference TRBV7-3 and TRBJ2-1, the full variable domain reads GAGVSQTPSNKVTEKGKYVELRCDPISGHTALYWYRQSLGQGPEFLIYFQGTGAADDSGLPNDRFFAVRPEGSVSTLKIQRTERGDSAVYLCASSLGLSNEQFFGPGTRLTVL.

This chain connects TRBV2 to TRBJ2-7; the match to TRBD1 covers 9 bases. Germline V gene lookup returns CDR1 SNHLY and CDR2 FYNNEI. The V and J ends lost 3 bases and 3 bases, in that order; junction bases with no gene match: 6. This CDR3 region has 15 residues. The CDR3 coding sequence is TGTGCCAGCAGTGAGTCGGGACAGGGAGTCTACGAGCAGTACTTC. Translated, it gives CASSESGQGVYEQYF. The full variable domain, in which reference TRBV2 and TRBJ2-7 provide the parts outside the CDR3, is EPEVTQTPSHQVTQMGQEVILRCVPISNHLYFYWYRQILGQKVEFLVSFYNNEISEKSEIFDDQFSVERPDGSNFTLKIRSTKLEDSAMYFCASSESGQGVYEQYFGPGTRLTVT.

This clone showed up just once. The chain links TRBV5-1 to TRBJ2-2, with TRBD1 matching 8 bases. The CDR3 sequence is 17 residues long. J lost 1 base, V lost 4 bases, and 9 bases had no gene match. Germline V gene data show CDR1 as SGHRS and CDR2 as YFSETQ. This chain's CDR3 is CASSHRQGTRNTGELFF. The CDR3 DNA is TGCGCCAGCAGCCATCGACAGGGGACGAGGAACACCGGGGAGCTGTTTTTT.

The chain has TRBV4-1 and TRBJ2-7; 11 nucleotides line up with TRBD2. V lost 3 bases and J lost 2; bases outside the gene matches: 12. This CDR3 is 18 amino acids long. Germline values: CDR1 MGHRA, CDR2 YSYEKL. Written as DNA, the CDR3 is TGCGCCAGCAGCCACAAGACCACTAGCGGGGGAGCCACCTACGAGCAGTACTTC. Translation: CASSHKTTSGGATYEQYF.